The present TCR beta chain was sequenced within a study of glioma-infiltrating T cells after dendritic cell vaccination. This clone has a single count. Its antigen is not identified. Germline loops: CDR1 SQVTM, CDR2 ANQGSEA. V lost 4 bases, J lost 7 bases, and 17 bases lay in between. The CDR3 totals 13 residues. Study findings and constraints: Estimated pretreatment TIL content predicted outcome after dendritic cell vaccination. Survival was not directly related to TCR clonality in these patients.

Up to about 2 ug genomic DNA was used for TCRB CDR3 amplification. The PCR used 60 V beta and 13 J beta primers. The method was immunoSEQ multiplex PCR; TCRdb's version includes in-frame clones alone and lacks a portion of them. Of under 5,000 clones listed, roughly 92% were seen once; the top ten hold 5% to 6.5%. Sequencing was performed on blood, taken before dendritic cell vaccination. The rearrangement links TRBV29-1 to TRBJ2-7; possible D gene TRBD2, 5 bases. The sequence came from a human donor with glioblastoma. This CDR3 reads CSVVGLNPGEQYF. The CDR3 coding sequence is TGCAGCGTTGTTGGTCTCAACCCGGGGGAGCAGTACTTC.